The T cell receptor beta chain under discussion was sequenced for a study of blood T cell repertoires in COVID-19. Study summary: Italy, Spain and the United States were the sources of the convalescent and acute COVID-19 samples.

Germline V gene lookup returns CDR1 SNHLY and CDR2 FYNNEI. V was trimmed by 4 bases and J by 2 bases, leaving 6 bases between them. The length of the CDR3 is 13 residues. Original handling: Estimation of nucleated cell counts relied on the amplification of reference gene primers. This table comes from immunoSEQ multiplex PCR, and its TCRdb copy is limited to in-frame clones, with some not included. V, J and clone size reflect that table, while D and trimming were determined from the DNA. In the table there are about 74,000 clones, 82% of which are singletons. The source material was peripheral blood. This clonotype was sampled from a human donor in a cohort sampled during active COVID-19. The rearrangement joins TRBV2 to TRBJ2-1, with D perhaps TRBD1 (5 bases). CDR3 DNA: TGTGCCAGCAGTGGACAGACCTACAATGAGCAGTTCTTC. As protein: CASSGQTYNEQFF.